The rows below give T cell receptor beta chains drawn from one sample of a study of persistence of HIV-infected CD4 T cells. Antigens of these TCRs are unknown. Only in-frame clones appear in the TCRdb table, and some are missing; sequencing was by immunoSEQ multiplex PCR. Seen here are almost 20,000 clones, more than 75% observed once, and the top ten hold about 6.8%. The material sequenced was CD4+ T cells sorted from PBMCs after 18-hour stimulation, taken from a patient who received antiretroviral therapy. The receptors were sampled from an adult man with HIV who was CMV-seropositive. CDR3s include the opening cysteine and the closing phenylalanine or tryptophan. Each record gives: J gene, V gene, CDR3 protein.

>TRBJ2-2|TRBV5-1
CASSLVKGTDTGELFF
>TRBJ1-1|TRBV19
CASSTPLNTEAFF
>TRBJ1-2|TRBV2
CSQGQGATGYGYTF
>TRBJ1-2|TRBV5-1
CASSLDRSDGYTF
>TRBJ1-6|TRBV5-1
CASSTDQNSPLHF
>TRBJ1-5|TRBV7-8
CASSLVGQNQPQHF
>TRBJ2-7|TRBV9
CASSLGDHEQYF
>TRBJ2-1|TRBV28
CASSLSGYDNEQFF
>TRBJ1-1|TRBV19
CASSPGTPPFSAEAFF
>TRBJ1-4|TRBV28
CASSSGTGDEKLFF
>TRBJ1-5|TRBV5-5
CASSLGQGGQPQHF
>TRBJ1-5|TRBV7-8
CASSAMGRASNQPQHF
>TRBJ2-1|TRBV24-1
CATSRIPTEQFF
>TRBJ2-3|TRBV11-2
CASSPGRLAGLADTQYF
>TRBJ1-1|TRBV6-5
CASSISRRVIAEAFF
>TRBJ2-7|TRBV24-1
CATSVGPTQMSGRSYEQYF
>TRBJ1-2|TRBV24-1
CATSDPDRAQGYTF
>TRBJ1-1|TRBV9
CASSVLVNTEAFF
>TRBJ2-3|TRBV19
CASNQGGTTDTQYF
>TRBJ2-2|TRBV15
CATSRDTVLSWGQAGELFF
>TRBJ1-2|TRBV7-2
CASSPGQGMGGYTF
>TRBJ2-3|TRBV9
CASSSRHSGGPGDTQYF
>TRBJ2-3|TRBV9
CASSSQQADTQYF
>TRBJ2-5|TRBV19
CASSHQGAQETQYF
>TRBJ1-5|TRBV18
CASSPGNNQPQHF
>TRBJ2-1|TRBV7-9
CASSLGTASYNEQFF
>TRBJ2-6|TRBV7-9
CASSPGGARGANVLTF
>TRBJ2-1|TRBV6-2/TRBV6-3
CASSYSNRGPSDEQFF
>TRBJ1-3|TRBV9
CASSVWDRGSSGNTIYF
>TRBJ1-2|TRBV5-8
CASSSGRILVGNYGYTF
>TRBJ1-1|TRBV12-5
CASGRSGDGNTEAFF
>TRBJ1-2|TRBV29-1
CSVEAVPNYGYTF